The 20 T cell receptor beta chains below were found in one sample sequenced in a study of blood T cell repertoires in COVID-19. TCRdb keeps only in-frame clones here, not all; method: immunoSEQ multiplex PCR. In the table there are about 140,000 clones, roughly 76% of which are singletons. The sample taken for sequencing was peripheral blood. The receptors here all came from a woman aged 45-65 years with active or convalescent COVID-19.

This chain links TRBV5-6 with TRBJ2-7, with D hard to call. This CDR3 has 13 residues. Germline loops: CDR1 SGHDT, CDR2 YYEEEE. V shed 0 bases and J shed 2 bases, with 6 bases lying between them. CDR3 amino acids: CASSLGPAYEQYF. The CDR3 DNA sequence: TGTGCCAGCAGCTTGGGCCCAGCCTACGAGCAGTACTTC.

The chain recombines TRBV6-7 with TRBJ2-3; D is perhaps TRBD2 (6 bases). TRBV6-7 is marked as an open reading frame, function uncertain. Trimming took 6 bases from V and 4 from J, leaving 20 bases between them. The CDR3 sequence is 16 residues long. The CDR3 nucleotides are TGTGCCAGCAGCCCCGGCGGGAACCCAACGGCAGATACGCAGTATTTT. Protein product: CASSPGGNPTADTQYF.

This CDR3 is CASGLVQTSGEQFF. The CDR3 bases are TGTGCTAGTGGTTTGGTACAGACATCTGGTGAGCAGTTCTTC. V is TRBV12-5 and J is TRBJ2-1, with no clear D. Germline V gives CDR1 LGHNT, CDR2 FRNRAP. The CDR3 has 14 residues. Trimming shortened V by 0 bases and J by 9 bases, and 12 bases separated the two germline ends.

The rearrangement uses TRBV6-5 and TRBJ1-1, with TRBD1 identical over 11 bases. CDR3 size: 13 residues. The ends lost 5 bases at V and 6 bases at J; junction bases unmatched: 2. Germline V lookup: CDR1 MNHEY, CDR2 SVGAGI. This CDR3 reads CASSRGQGAEAFF. CDR3 nucleotide sequence: TGTGCCAGCAGTCGGGGACAGGGGGCTGAAGCTTTCTTT.

The chain has TRBV14 and TRBJ2-1; 10 bases are shared with TRBD2. V dropped 4 bases and J dropped 8; count of bases not matched to a gene: 8. Per the germline V gene, CDR1 is SGHDN and CDR2 is FVKESK. The CDR3 contains 15 residues. The CDR3 coding sequence is TGTGCCAGCAGCCCTAGCGGGAGACGTAGGGATGAGCAGTTCTTC. This gives the protein CASSPSGRRRDEQFF.

The rearrangement uses TRBV19 and TRBJ1-1, with 8 positions matching TRBD1. Germline loops: CDR1 LNHDA, CDR2 SQIVND (reference sequence). The CDR3 totals 17 residues. The V and J ends lost 4 bases and 2 bases, in that order; junction bases with no gene match: 12. DNA of the CDR3: TGTGCCAGTAGTACCGGGACAGGATACTCAACAAACACTGAAGCTTTCTTT. Translating gives CASSTGTGYSTNTEAFF. Supplemented by reference TRBV19 and TRBJ1-1, the full variable domain reads DGGITQSPKYLFRKEGQNVTLSCEQNLNHDAMYWYRQDPGQGLRLIYYSQIVNDFQKGDIAEGYSVSREKKESFPLTVTSAQKNPTAFYLCASSTGTGYSTNTEAFFGQGTRLTVV.

CDR3 in DNA: TGCAGCGTTCTTTCTCAGGGGGCGGAAACATCTAACTATGGCTACACCTTC. Residues: CSVLSQGAETSNYGYTF. The rearrangement joins TRBV29-1 to TRBJ1-2, with TRBD1 matching 8 bases. The CDR3 runs to 17 residues. Trimming removed 5 bases from V and 0 bases from J; junction bases left unmatched: 14. Germline V gene sequence: CDR1 SQVTM, CDR2 ANQGSEA.

The chain is built from TRBV18 and TRBJ2-1; 8 bases are shared with TRBD2. J lost 6 bases, V lost 5 bases, and 12 bases had no gene match. This CDR3 region has 16 residues. Germline V gene lookup returns CDR1 KGHSH and CDR2 LQKENI. The chain's CDR3 is CASSIAGTRVGNEQFF. CDR3 DNA sequence: TGTGCCAGCTCAATCGCCGGGACTAGAGTTGGCAATGAGCAGTTCTTC.

The chain recombines TRBV7-8 with TRBJ2-5; a weak D match, TRBD2 (7 bases). The V and J ends lost 5 bases and 4 bases respectively, with 17 bases between them. This CDR3 has 15 amino acids. The germline V gene encodes CDR1 SGHVS and CDR2 FQNEAQ. The CDR3 bases are TGTGCCAGCAGCCACCTGGGGGGGCGCGTAGAGACCCAGTACTTC. Translating gives CASSHLGGRVETQYF. Drawing the rest from reference TRBV7-8 and TRBJ2-5, the complete variable domain is GAGVSQSPRYKVAKRGQDVALRCDPISGHVSLFWYQQALGQGPEFLTYFQNEAQLDKSGLPSDRFFAERPEGSVSTLKIQRTQQEDSAVYLCASSHLGGRVETQYFGPGTRLLVL.

The chain couples TRBV7-2 to TRBJ2-7, with TRBD2 identical over 10 bases. J lost 1 base, V lost 5 bases, and 2 bases had no gene match. This CDR3 has 14 amino acids. Per the germline V gene, CDR1 is SGHTA and CDR2 is FQGNSA. The CDR3, as DNA: TGTGCCAGCAGCCCAGCGGGGGGGTCCTACGAGCAGTACTTC. It encodes CASSPAGGSYEQYF.

The genes are TRBV19 and TRBJ1-1; a possible D gene is TRBD1 (5 bases). This CDR3 contains 14 residues. CDR1 and CDR2 (germline): LNHDA, SQIVND (reference sequence). Trimming left V 5 bases short and J 1 base short, with 11 bases between. The CDR3 spells CASSVNGGNTEAFF. CDR3 nucleotides: TGTGCCAGTAGTGTTAACGGGGGGAACACTGAAGCTTTCTTT.

This clone was seen just once. The DNA for the CDR3 is TGTGCCAGCAGTGATAGCGGATTCACCGGGGAGCTGTTTTTT. It codes for CASSDSGFTGELFF. The rearrangement links TRBV2 to TRBJ2-2; possibly TRBD2 for D (6 bases). Germline-derived CDR1 and CDR2 are SNHLY and FYNNEI. This CDR3 contains 14 residues. Deletions cut 3 bases from V and 4 bases from J, with 9 bases between.

V usage is TRBV24-1 and J usage is TRBJ1-5; D remains ambiguous. CDR3 size: 14 residues. Germline CDR1 and CDR2: KGHDR and SFDVKD. With 9 bases removed from V and 8 bases from J, the gap between germline ends came to 19 bases. In DNA form, the CDR3 reads TGTGCCACCCGATTGGCCCCTAAGCGAGAGCCCCAGCATTTT. Translation gives CATRLAPKREPQHF.

The genes are TRBV3-1 (or the pseudogene TRBV3-2) and TRBJ2-5; a possible D gene is TRBD2 (7 bases). The CDR3 has 17 residues. Germline V lookup: CDR1 LGHDT, CDR2 YNNKEL (reference sequence). Deletions cut 1 base from V and 5 bases from J, with 20 bases between. DNA for the CDR3: TGTGCCAGCAGCCAAGGCGGGGGCGGGAGAGTTCAGGAGACCCAGTACTTC. It encodes CASSQGGGGRVQETQYF.

This sequence joins TRBV4-2 and TRBJ1-1, with 8 bases matching TRBD1. In germline, CDR1 is LGHNA, CDR2 YNFKEQ. The V and J ends lost 5 bases and 3 bases, in that order; junction bases with no gene match: 20. The CDR3 runs 19 residues. CDR3 loop: CASSVQQGGGGFSDTEAFF. CDR3 DNA sequence: TGTGCCAGCAGCGTCCAACAGGGGGGAGGTGGGTTTTCGGACACTGAAGCTTTCTTT.

This chain links TRBV19 with TRBJ1-2; the match to TRBD1 covers 11 bases. CDR3 length equals 14 residues. The germline CDR1 and CDR2 sequences are LNHDA and SQIVND (reference sequence). Germline trimming cut 4 bases from V and 4 bases from J; bases unmatched to any gene: 2. This CDR3 reads CASSRTGGAYGYTF. DNA of the CDR3: TGTGCCAGTAGTAGGACAGGGGGCGCCTATGGCTACACCTTC.

The genes are TRBV6-5 and TRBJ2-7; TRBD1 matches 11 bases. The V and J ends lost 5 bases and 4 bases, in that order; junction bases with no gene match: 4. The CDR3 totals 14 residues. CDR1 is MNHEY, CDR2 SVGAGI, per germline. The CDR3 DNA sequence: TGTGCCAGCAGTAGAGGGACAGGGGGGTACGAGCAGTACTTC. Its protein is CASSRGTGGYEQYF.

This chain uses TRBV7-2 with TRBJ1-3; no reliable D call. Germline CDR1 is SGHTA and CDR2 is FQGNSA. Trimming shortened V by 1 base and J by 0 bases, and 4 bases separated the two germline ends. The CDR3 runs to 14 residues. Here the CDR3 DNA reads TGTGCCAGCAGCTTAGAATACTCTGGAAACACCATATATTTT. Translating it yields CASSLEYSGNTIYF. Drawing the rest from reference TRBV7-2 and TRBJ1-3, the complete variable domain is GAGVSQSPSNKVTEKGKDVELRCDPISGHTALYWYRQSLGQGLEFLIYFQGNSAPDKSGLPSDRFSAERTGGSVSTLTIQRTQQEDSAVYLCASSLEYSGNTIYFGEGSWLTVV.

The chain joins TRBV27 to TRBJ2-7; D is possibly TRBD2 (6 bases). The length of the CDR3 is 14 residues. V lost 6 bases to trimming and J lost 5 bases, with 17 bases between them. Per the germline V gene, CDR1 is MNHEY and CDR2 is SMNVEV (reference sequence). The CDR3 loop is CASRREVGSHEQYF. The CDR3 bases are TGTGCCAGCAGGCGGGAAGTAGGTTCCCACGAGCAGTACTTC.

The CDR3 region is CASDSDREGQPQHF. The CDR3 DNA sequence: TGTGCCAGCGATTCGGACAGGGAGGGTCAGCCCCAGCATTTT. The chain uses TRBV2 and TRBJ1-5, with 8 bases matching TRBD1. Germline loops: CDR1 SNHLY, CDR2 FYNNEI. This CDR3 comprises 14 residues. After removal of 8 bases from V and 6 bases from J, the junction contained 9 bases not matched to a gene.